This is a list of T cell receptor beta chains from one sample in a study of early T cells in non-severe SARS-CoV-2 infection. TCRdb independently ran MiXCR on the 5' RACE reads; one entry per CDR3 protein. Found here are 65,000 to 75,000 distinct CDR3 sequences, 11% of them singletons; the top ten hold less than 5%. Material for sequencing was whole blood. The receptors here all came from an adult who was a healthcare worker with PCR-confirmed SARS-CoV-2 infection or an uninfected control (not recorded which). The CDR3 runs from the conserved cysteine through the conserved F or W. The D gene is left open where the match is weak. Size is omitted from some rows. Given values are once, few, many or a class for expanded clones.

v_call	clone_size	d_call	j_call	cdr3_aa	cdr3_nt
TRBV9	.	TRBD2	TRBJ2-1	CASSVGSGSSYNEQFF	TGTGCCAGCAGCGTAGGAAGCGGGAGCTCCTACAATGAGCAGTTCTTC
TRBV7-2	many	TRBD1	TRBJ1-2	CASSPGRQGSFGYTF	TGTGCCAGCAGCCCTGGACGACAGGGTAGCTTTGGCTACACCTTC
TRBV4-1	.	.	TRBJ1-1	CASSDGGAAFF	TGCGCCAGCAGTGATGGCGGGGCGGCTTTCTTT
TRBV12-3/TRBV12-4	.	TRBD2	TRBJ2-5	CASTTSGRAGETQYF	TGTGCCAGCACGACTAGCGGGAGGGCCGGAGAGACCCAGTACTTC
TRBV3-1	.	.	TRBJ1-2	CASSQGQSYGYTF	TGTGCCAGCAGCCAAGGGCAATCATATGGCTACACCTTC
TRBV6-1	many	.	TRBJ1-2	CASSEVRPQAF	TGTGCCAGCAGTGAAGTTCGCCCACAGGCCTTC
TRBV29-1	few	TRBD1	TRBJ2-2	CSVAPRTGENGELFF	TGCAGCGTTGCCCCGAGGACAGGGGAAAACGGGGAGCTGTTTTTT
TRBV7-9	many	.	TRBJ1-3	CASSPPPRWENTIYF	TGTGCCAGCAGCCCCCCCCCCCGTTGGGAAAACACCATATATTTT
TRBV11-2	many	TRBD2	TRBJ2-7	CASNLAGPYEQYF	TGTGCCAGCAACTTAGCGGGGCCCTACGAGCAGTACTTC
TRBV29-1	many	TRBD1	TRBJ2-1	CSGERWTGGNEQFF	TGCAGCGGGGAGAGATGGACAGGGGGAAATGAGCAGTTCTTC
TRBV18	many	.	TRBJ1-1	CASSPPGFGQMNTEAFF	TGTGCCAGCTCACCACCGGGGTTCGGACAGATGAACACTGAAGCTTTCTTT
TRBV13	many	.	TRBJ1-1	CASSLGSRIVNTEAFF	TGTGCCAGCAGCTTAGGATCCCGGATAGTGAACACTGAAGCTTTCTTT
TRBV28	.	.	TRBJ2-3	CASRAGGGPGTDTQYF	TGTGCCAGCAGGGCAGGGGGAGGCCCGGGCACAGATACGCAGTATTTT
TRBV19	.	TRBD2	TRBJ2-5	CASSMLAGVSETQYF	TGTGCCAGTAGTATGCTAGCGGGTGTTTCGGAGACCCAGTACTTC
TRBV3-1	many	.	TRBJ1-2	CASSPRQIGYGYTF	TGTGCCAGCAGCCCCCGACAGATCGGTTATGGCTACACCTTC
TRBV12-2	.	.	TRBJ2-2	CASRWTSGGPTNTGELFF	TGTGCAAGTCGCTGGACTAGCGGGGGGCCGACCAACACCGGGGAGCTGTTTTTT
TRBV6-2/TRBV6-3	many	.	TRBJ1-2	CASSDGANYGYTF	TGTGCCAGTTCCGACGGAGCTAACTATGGCTACACCTTC
TRBV24-1	few	TRBD2	TRBJ2-1	CATGASGYNEQFF	TGTGCCACCGGGGCTAGCGGATACAATGAGCAGTTCTTC
TRBV6-5	few	TRBD1	TRBJ2-7	CASIGTGGSYEQYF	TGTGCCAGCATAGGGACAGGGGGCTCCTACGAGCAGTACTTC
TRBV18	many	TRBD2	TRBJ2-4	CASSPGGENIQYF	TGTGCCAGCTCACCAGGGGGGGAAAACATTCAGTACTTC
TRBV9	many	.	TRBJ2-3	CASSVGSYATDTQYF	TGTGCCAGCAGCGTAGGATCCTACGCCACAGATACGCAGTATTTT
TRBV11-2	.	TRBD2	TRBJ2-1	CASSPGTSGRAILNEQFF	TGTGCCAGCAGCCCCGGGACTAGCGGGAGGGCGATATTGAATGAGCAGTTCTTC
TRBV10-3	few	TRBD1	TRBJ2-5	CAIRSSTGDVTQETQYF	TGTGCCATCAGGAGCTCTACAGGGGACGTAACCCAAGAGACCCAGTACTTC
TRBV5-1	many	TRBD1	TRBJ2-1	CASSELGQGGYNEQFF	TGCGCCAGCAGCGAGCTGGGACAGGGGGGTTACAATGAGCAGTTCTTC
TRBV10-3	few	.	TRBJ2-7	CAISGKGHEQYF	TGTGCCATCAGTGGGAAGGGCCACGAGCAGTACTTC
TRBV14	few	TRBD1	TRBJ2-5	CASSGYRGRETQYF	TGTGCCAGCAGCGGGTACAGGGGGCGAGAGACCCAGTACTTC
TRBV21-1	few	.	TRBJ2-3	CASSKANSGAFRTDTQYF	TGTGCCAGCAGCAAAGCCAATAGCGGGGCATTCCGCACAGATACGCAGTATTTT
TRBV14	many	.	TRBJ1-2	CASSHTRGDGYTF	TGTGCCAGCAGCCATACCAGGGGCGATGGCTACACCTTC
TRBV7-8	many	TRBD2	TRBJ2-7	CASSSRASGSVHEQYF	TGTGCCAGCAGTTCTCGGGCTAGCGGGAGCGTCCACGAGCAGTACTTC
TRBV29-1	.	.	TRBJ1-2	CSVVFGDYGYTF	TGCAGCGTTGTCTTTGGGGACTATGGCTACACCTTC
TRBV20-1	many	.	TRBJ2-2	CSAARGPGELFF	TGCAGTGCTGCACGGGGTCCCGGGGAGCTGTTTTTT
TRBV5-1	many	.	TRBJ1-5	CASSLGISGNQPQHF	TGCGCCAGCAGCTTGGGCATCTCAGGCAATCAGCCCCAGCATTTT
TRBV11-2	many	.	TRBJ2-1	CASSLKTTGTYNEQFF	TGTGCCAGCAGCTTAAAGACAACCGGGACCTACAATGAGCAGTTCTTC
TRBV7-3	.	.	TRBJ2-7	CASSLRRGRLSEQYF	TGTGCCAGCAGCTTGCGCAGGGGCCGGTTGAGCGAGCAGTACTTC
TRBV24-1	many	.	TRBJ1-2	CATSKRAPGNYGYTF	TGTGCCACCAGTAAACGGGCGCCGGGAAACTATGGCTACACCTTC
TRBV5-1	many	TRBD2	TRBJ2-1	CASAGGLASYNEQFF	TGCGCCAGCGCGGGGGGCCTAGCGAGCTACAATGAGCAGTTCTTC
TRBV6-5	many	TRBD1	TRBJ1-5	CASSSDRGRQPQHF	TGTGCCAGCAGTTCGGACAGGGGACGCCAGCCCCAGCATTTT
TRBV10-3	many	.	TRBJ2-3	CAISGAGEDRTQYF	TGTGCCATCAGTGGGGCAGGCGAAGACCGCACGCAGTATTTT
TRBV12-2	many	.	TRBJ2-5	CASRLGRSRASPWYQETQYF	TGTGCAAGTCGCTTAGGGCGGTCAAGGGCTTCCCCCTGGTACCAAGAGACCCAGTACTTC
TRBV18	many	.	TRBJ2-5	CASSPREGIIQETQYF	TGTGCCAGCTCACCACGCGAGGGAATAATCCAAGAGACCCAGTACTTC
TRBV6-2/TRBV6-3	few	.	TRBJ2-6	CASSYSGAGANVLTF	TGTGCCAGCAGTTACTCGGGGGCTGGGGCCAACGTCCTGACTTTC